This T cell receptor beta chain derives from a study of regulatory T cells in long-lasting Graves disease. Study-level results: Preferential use of TRBV28, TRBJ1-2 and TRBJ2-5 was seen in persistent disease.

The CDR3 consists of 15 residues. Germline V gene sequence: CDR1 SGHRS, CDR2 YFSETQ. V was cut by 1 base and J by 0 bases, with 10 bases left in between. Construction of TCR beta libraries relied on iRepertoire HTBI primers and on Arm-PCR targeting CDR3 regions. TCRdb called the multiplex PCR reads again in MiXCR, with one record for every CDR3 protein. The sample includes about 440,000 distinct CDR3 sequences, about 15% seen only once; the top ten take about 23%. The time point was: newly diagnosed GD, antithyroid drugs for less than 3 months. PBMCs were the source of the RNA used for TCR sequencing. Roughly 9 milliliters of peripheral blood went into EDTA tubes. Note on this clonotype: Antigen: not known.

This same sample was also part of a study on T cells in Graves' hyperthyroidism and ophthalmopathy.

The rearrangement uses TRBV5-1 and TRBJ1-1, with TRBD1 as a possible D gene (6 bases). The sample was peripheral blood mononuclear cells (PBMCs), taken at new diagnosis, from a patient treated with antithyroid drugs. This TCR derives from a woman aged 18-29 years with Graves disease. The CDR3 spells CASSLTGIMNTEAFF. In nucleotides, the CDR3 is TGCGCCAGCAGCTTGACAGGGATCATGAACACTGAAGCTTTCTTT.